A single sample gave rise to the 12 T cell receptor delta chains below, sequenced in a study of gamma-delta chains in newborns, infants, children. TCRdb re-called the reads via CATT. The sample has approximately 1,500 delta-chain clones, 35% to 50% seen once. Sequenced input: blood. The receptors were gathered from a child who had a fever.

Concerning this clone: This may arise from a read error, as a much more abundant clone is one base away. Other DNA variants within this sample encode the same CDR3. The V gene is TRDV2, the J gene TRDJ1; 11 bases agree with TRDD3. With V trimmed by 0 bases and J by 0 bases, 17 bases remained unmatched. The germline gives CDR1 GEAIGNYY, CDR2 EKD. The CDR3 consists of 21 residues. CDR3 coding DNA: TGTGCCTGTGACACCCTGATTGGACTGGGGGATATCGCCCCGTACACCGATAAACTCATCTTT. It yields the protein CACDTLIGLGDIAPYTDKLIF.

On this clone: One base away lies a much larger clone, so this may be a sequencing read error. The same CDR3 arises from other DNA sequences in this sample as well. The V gene is TRDV2, the J gene TRDJ1; D unclear. CDR1 is GEAIGNYY, CDR2 EKD, per germline. This CDR3 contains 14 residues. The CDR3 spells CACDTLGGTDKLIF. CDR3 sequence (DNA): TGTGCCTGTGACACCCTTGGAGGGACCGATAAACTCATCTTC.

In its sample, this clone ranks as medium-sized (0.01 to 0.1%). V and J are TRDV2 and TRDJ1; 10 nucleotides agree with TRDD3. The germline V gene encodes CDR1 GEAIGNYY and CDR2 EKD. The V and J ends lost 1 base and 4 bases, in that order; junction bases with no gene match: 5. This CDR3 comprises 15 residues. The CDR3 nucleotides read TGTGCCTGTGACACGGTGGGGGATACTAACGATAAACTCATCTTT. Translated, it gives CACDTVGDTNDKLIF.

As to this clone: A much larger clone differs from this one at a single base, so this may be a read error. J is TRDJ1 and V is TRDV2; D is undetermined. Germline loops: CDR1 GEAIGNYY, CDR2 EKD. The CDR3 is 19 amino acids. The CDR3 region has the DNA TGTGCCTGTGACACCGTCACTTCGAGAGACACAGCGTACACCGATAAACCCATCTTT. This gives the protein CACDTVTSRDTAYTDKPIF.

This clone is classed as medium-sized. The CDR3 DNA follows: TGTGCCTGTGACACGGTGGGGGTTGCTTTGACAGCACAACTCTTCTTT. Encoded protein: CACDTVGVALTAQLFF. The chain employs TRDV2 and TRDJ2; a weak D match, TRDD3 (6 bases). Trimming stripped 1 base from V and 0 bases from J, with 11 bases between. From germline, CDR1 is GEAIGNYY and CDR2 EKD. This CDR3 contains 16 residues.

In its sample, this clone ranks as medium-sized (0.01 to 0.1%). J is TRDJ1 and V is TRDV2; 11 bases match TRDD3. The J segment lost 3 bases and the V segment lost 3 bases, leaving 5 bases of the junction unmatched. The CDR3 is made up of 15 amino acids. Germline V gene sequence: CDR1 GEAIGNYY, CDR2 EKD. CDR3 residues: CACDLLGDMADKLIF. CDR3 coding DNA: TGTGCCTGTGACTTACTGGGGGATATGGCCGATAAACTCATCTTT.

This clone came up a few times. A read error may explain this, as a much larger clone is one base away. Other DNA sequences in the sample encode the same CDR3. V and J are TRDV2 and TRDJ3, with 12 bases identical to TRDD3. Germline V gene sequence: CDR1 GEAIGNYY, CDR2 EKD. This CDR3 comprises 23 residues. V shed 7 bases, J shed 3 bases, and the junction held 24 bases outside the gene matches. The CDR3 loop reads CACTSLSLGDTVGDRWDTRQMFF. The CDR3 DNA is TGTGCCTGCACCTCACTATCACTGGGGGATACTGTCGGAGATCGCTGGGACACCCGACAGATGTTTTTC.

This clone is deemed medium-sized. The sample contains more than one DNA sequence encoding this CDR3. This rearrangement joins TRDV1 to TRDJ1, with TRDD3 matching over 11 bases. Looked up from germline, CDR1 is TSWWSYY and CDR2 is QGS. The V and J ends lost 2 bases and 2 bases, in that order; junction bases with no gene match: 13. CDR3 length: 19 amino acids. The CDR3 bases are TGTGCTCTTGGGGAAGGGGGCTGGGGGATACTCCAGTTAACCGATAAACTCATCTTT. This gives the protein CALGEGGWGILQLTDKLIF.

For this clone: The junction and the germline gene differ at one end; a read error may be behind it. This chain links TRDV2 with TRDJ3, with unresolved D. The germline gives CDR1 GEAIGNYY, CDR2 EKD. This CDR3 region has 19 residues. The CDR3 is CACDSLEALSSRDTRQMFF. The CDR3 DNA is TGTGCCTGTGACAGCTTAGAGGCCTTAAGCTCCCGGGACACCCGACAGATGTTTTTC.

As concerns this clone: A clone one base away is much larger, so this may be a read error. This sequence joins TRDV2 and TRDJ3; 9 bases line up with TRDD3. The germline V gene encodes CDR1 GEAIGNYY and CDR2 EKD. The CDR3 is 19 amino acids. The CDR3, as DNA: TGTGCCTGTGACCCTGTACTGGGGGAGAGCTCCCGGGACACCCGACAGATGTTTTTC. It translates to CACDPVLGESSRDTRQMFF.

The sample holds a few counts of this clone. The junction departs from the called germline gene at one end, perhaps through a read error. The CDR3 loop reads CACDTVLGDTHIDTGKLIF. The CDR3 DNA follows: TGTGCCTGTGACACCGTTCTGGGGGATACGCATATAGACACCGGTAAACTCATCTTT. This chain uses TRDV2 with TRDJ1, with TRDD3 matching over 12 bases. Germline loops: CDR1 GEAIGNYY, CDR2 EKD. This CDR3 has 19 amino acids.

In its sample, this clone ranks as medium-sized. In DNA form, the CDR3 reads TGTGCCTGTGACCTTTTATCTGCGGGTGGCCGCGGCGATAAACTCATCTTT. Translation gives CACDLLSAGGRGDKLIF. The V call is TRDV2, the J call TRDJ1; D remains ambiguous. Germline V gene sequence: CDR1 GEAIGNYY, CDR2 EKD. The CDR3 runs to 17 residues. Trimming stripped 3 bases from V and 4 bases from J, with 23 bases between.